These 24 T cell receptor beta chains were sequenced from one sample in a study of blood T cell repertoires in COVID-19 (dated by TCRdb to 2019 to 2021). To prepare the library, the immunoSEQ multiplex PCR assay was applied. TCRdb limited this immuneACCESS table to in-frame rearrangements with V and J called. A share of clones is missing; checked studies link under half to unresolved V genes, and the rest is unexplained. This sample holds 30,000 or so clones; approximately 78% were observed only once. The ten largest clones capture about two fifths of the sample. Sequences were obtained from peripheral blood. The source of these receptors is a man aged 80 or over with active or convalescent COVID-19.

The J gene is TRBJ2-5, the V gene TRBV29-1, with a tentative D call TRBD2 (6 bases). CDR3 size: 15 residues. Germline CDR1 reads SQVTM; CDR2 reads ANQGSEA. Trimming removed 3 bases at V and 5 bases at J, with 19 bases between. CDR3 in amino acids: CSVDITGAMSETQYF. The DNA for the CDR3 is TGCAGCGTTGACATCACGGGAGCAATGTCGGAGACCCAGTACTTC.

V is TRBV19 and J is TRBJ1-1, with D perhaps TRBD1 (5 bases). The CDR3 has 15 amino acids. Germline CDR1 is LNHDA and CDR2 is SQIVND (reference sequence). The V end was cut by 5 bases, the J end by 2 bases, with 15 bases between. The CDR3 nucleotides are TGTGCCAGTAGTGCGGATCGACAGATCAACACTGAAGCTTTCTTT. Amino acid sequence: CASSADRQINTEAFF. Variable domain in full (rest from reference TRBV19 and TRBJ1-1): DGGITQSPKYLFRKEGQNVTLSCEQNLNHDAMYWYRQDPGQGLRLIYYSQIVNDFQKGDIAEGYSVSREKKESFPLTVTSAQKNPTAFYLCASSADRQINTEAFFGQGTRLTVV.

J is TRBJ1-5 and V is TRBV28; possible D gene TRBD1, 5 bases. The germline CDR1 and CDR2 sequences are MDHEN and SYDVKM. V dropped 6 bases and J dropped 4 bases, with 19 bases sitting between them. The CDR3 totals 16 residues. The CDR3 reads CASRLLLQGSNQPQHF. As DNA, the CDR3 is TGTGCCAGCAGGCTATTACTCCAGGGTTCTAATCAGCCCCAGCATTTT.

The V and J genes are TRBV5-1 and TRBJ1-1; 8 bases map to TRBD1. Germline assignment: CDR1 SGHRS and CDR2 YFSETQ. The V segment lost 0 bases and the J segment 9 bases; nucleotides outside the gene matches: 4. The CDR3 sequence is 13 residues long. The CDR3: CASSLEGDRQAFF. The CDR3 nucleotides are TGCGCCAGCAGCTTGGAGGGGGACAGGCAAGCTTTCTTT.

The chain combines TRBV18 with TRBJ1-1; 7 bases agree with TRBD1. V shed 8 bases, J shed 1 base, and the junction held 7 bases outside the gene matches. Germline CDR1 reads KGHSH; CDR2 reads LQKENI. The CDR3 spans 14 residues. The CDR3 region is CASQKGQSNTEAFF. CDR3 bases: TGTGCCAGCCAAAAGGGACAGTCGAACACTGAAGCTTTCTTT. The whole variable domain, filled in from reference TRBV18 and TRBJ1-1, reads NAGVMQNPRHLVRRRGQEARLRCSPMKGHSHVYWYRQLPEEGLKFMVYLQKENIIDESGMPKERFSAEFPKEGPSILRIQQVVRGDSAAYFCASQKGQSNTEAFFGQGTRLTVV.

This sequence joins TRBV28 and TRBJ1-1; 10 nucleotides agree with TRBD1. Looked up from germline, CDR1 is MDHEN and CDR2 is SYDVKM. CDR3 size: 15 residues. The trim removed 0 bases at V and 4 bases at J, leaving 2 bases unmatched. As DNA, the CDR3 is TGTGCCAGCAGTTTATGGGGACAGGGGTGCACTGAAGCTTTCTTT. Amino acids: CASSLWGQGCTEAFF. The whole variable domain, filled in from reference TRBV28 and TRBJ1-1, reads DVKVTQSSRYLVKRTGEKVFLECVQDMDHENMFWYRQDPGLGLRLIYFSYDVKMKEKGDIPEGYSVSREKKERFSLILESASTNQTSMYLCASSLWGQGCTEAFFGQGTRLTVV.

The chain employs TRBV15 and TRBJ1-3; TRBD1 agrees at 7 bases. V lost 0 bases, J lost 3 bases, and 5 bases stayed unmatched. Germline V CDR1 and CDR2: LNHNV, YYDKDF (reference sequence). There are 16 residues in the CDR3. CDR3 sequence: CATSREGQGVGNTIYF. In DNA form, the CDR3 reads TGTGCCACCAGCAGAGAGGGGCAGGGGGTTGGAAACACCATATATTTT.

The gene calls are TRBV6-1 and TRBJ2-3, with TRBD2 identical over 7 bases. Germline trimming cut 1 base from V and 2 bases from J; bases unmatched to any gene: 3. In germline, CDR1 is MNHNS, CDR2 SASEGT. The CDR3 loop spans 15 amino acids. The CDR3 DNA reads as TGTGCCAGCAGTGAAGTTGGGAGGGCCACAGATACGCAGTATTTT. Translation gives CASSEVGRATDTQYF.

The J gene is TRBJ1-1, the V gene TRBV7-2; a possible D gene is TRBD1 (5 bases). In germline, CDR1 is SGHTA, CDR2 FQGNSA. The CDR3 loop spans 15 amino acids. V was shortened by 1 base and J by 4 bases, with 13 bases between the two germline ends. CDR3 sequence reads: CASSLVGGTSTEAFF. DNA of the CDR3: TGTGCCAGCAGCTTAGTCGGGGGGACCAGCACTGAAGCTTTCTTT.

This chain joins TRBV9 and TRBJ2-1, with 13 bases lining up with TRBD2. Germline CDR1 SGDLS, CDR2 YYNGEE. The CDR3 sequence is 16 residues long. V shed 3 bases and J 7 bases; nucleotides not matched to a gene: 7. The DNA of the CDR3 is TGTGCCAGCAGCGCTGCCGGGACTAGCGGGGTTAATGAGCAGTTCTTC. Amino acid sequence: CASSAAGTSGVNEQFF.

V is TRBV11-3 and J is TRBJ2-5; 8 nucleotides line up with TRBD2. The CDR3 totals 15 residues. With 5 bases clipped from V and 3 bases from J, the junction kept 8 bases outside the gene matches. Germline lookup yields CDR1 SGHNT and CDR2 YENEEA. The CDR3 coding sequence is TGTGCCAGCAGCCCCCGGGGAGCGGGGGAAGAGACCCAGTACTTC. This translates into CASSPRGAGEETQYF.

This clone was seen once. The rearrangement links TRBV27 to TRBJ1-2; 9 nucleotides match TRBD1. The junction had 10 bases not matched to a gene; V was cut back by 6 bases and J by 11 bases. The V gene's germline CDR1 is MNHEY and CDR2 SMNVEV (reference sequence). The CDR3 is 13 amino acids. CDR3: CASSSGTGMRYTF. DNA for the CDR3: TGTGCCAGCAGCTCTGGGACAGGGATGAGGTACACCTTC.

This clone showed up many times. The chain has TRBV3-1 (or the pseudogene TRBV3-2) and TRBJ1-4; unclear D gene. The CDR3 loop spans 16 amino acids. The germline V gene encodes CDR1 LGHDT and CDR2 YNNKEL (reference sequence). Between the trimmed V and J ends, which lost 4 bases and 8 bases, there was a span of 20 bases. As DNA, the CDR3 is TGTGCCAGCAGCCTACATGCCGGGTCCCCGCGGGAAAAACTGTTTTTT. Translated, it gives CASSLHAGSPREKLFF.

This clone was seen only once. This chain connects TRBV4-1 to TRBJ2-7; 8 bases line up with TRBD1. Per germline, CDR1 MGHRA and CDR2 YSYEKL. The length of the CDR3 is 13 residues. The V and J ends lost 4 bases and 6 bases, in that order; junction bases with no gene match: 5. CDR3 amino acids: CASSPSGGGEQYF. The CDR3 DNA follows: TGCGCCAGCAGCCCCTCAGGGGGCGGCGAGCAGTACTTC.

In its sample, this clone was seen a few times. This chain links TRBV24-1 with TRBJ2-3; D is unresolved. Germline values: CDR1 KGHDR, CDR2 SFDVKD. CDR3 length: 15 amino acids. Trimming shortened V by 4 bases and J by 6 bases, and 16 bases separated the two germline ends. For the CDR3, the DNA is TGTGCCACCAGTGACCACACTACCGGTATGGATACGCAGTATTTT. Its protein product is CATSDHTTGMDTQYF.

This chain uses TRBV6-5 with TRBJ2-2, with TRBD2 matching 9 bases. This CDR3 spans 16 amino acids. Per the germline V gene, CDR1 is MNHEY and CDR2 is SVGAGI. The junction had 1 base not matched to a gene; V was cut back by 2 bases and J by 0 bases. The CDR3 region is CASSYGGRANTGELFF. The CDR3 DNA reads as TGTGCCAGCAGTTACGGCGGGAGGGCGAACACCGGGGAGCTGTTTTTT.

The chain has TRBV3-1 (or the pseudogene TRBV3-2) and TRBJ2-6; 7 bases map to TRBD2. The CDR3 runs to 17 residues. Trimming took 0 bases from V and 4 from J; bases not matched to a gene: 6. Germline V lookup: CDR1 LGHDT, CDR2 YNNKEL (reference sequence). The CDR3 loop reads CASSQEGGATGANVLTF. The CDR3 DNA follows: TGTGCCAGCAGCCAAGAGGGAGGGGCTACAGGGGCCAACGTCCTGACTTTC.

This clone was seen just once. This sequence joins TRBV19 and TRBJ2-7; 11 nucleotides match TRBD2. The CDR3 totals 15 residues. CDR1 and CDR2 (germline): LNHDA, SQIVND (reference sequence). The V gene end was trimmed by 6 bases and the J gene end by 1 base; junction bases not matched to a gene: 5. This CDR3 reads CASRRTSGPSYEQYF. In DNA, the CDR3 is TGTGCCAGTAGAAGGACTAGCGGGCCTTCCTACGAGCAGTACTTC.

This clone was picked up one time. In DNA form, the CDR3 reads TGTGCCAGCAGTTTGGCAGGGACTAATGAAAAACTGTTTTTT. Protein: CASSLAGTNEKLFF. J is TRBJ1-4 and V is TRBV28; weak D call: TRBD1 (5 bases). V was clipped by 3 bases and J by 2 bases, with 7 bases between them. The CDR3 has 14 residues. CDR1 is MDHEN, CDR2 SYDVKM, per germline.

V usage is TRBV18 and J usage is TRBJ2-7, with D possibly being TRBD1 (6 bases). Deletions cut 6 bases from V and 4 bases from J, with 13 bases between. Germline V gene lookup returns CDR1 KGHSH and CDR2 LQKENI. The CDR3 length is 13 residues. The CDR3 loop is CASSHGQPYEQYF. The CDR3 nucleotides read TGTGCCAGCTCCCACGGACAGCCTTACGAGCAGTACTTC.

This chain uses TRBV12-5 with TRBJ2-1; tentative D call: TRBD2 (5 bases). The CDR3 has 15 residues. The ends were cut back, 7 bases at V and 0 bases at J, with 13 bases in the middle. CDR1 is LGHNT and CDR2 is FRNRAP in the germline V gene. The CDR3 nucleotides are TGTGCTAGTGCCGAGGGATCGGGCTCCTACAATGAGCAGTTCTTC. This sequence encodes CASAEGSGSYNEQFF.

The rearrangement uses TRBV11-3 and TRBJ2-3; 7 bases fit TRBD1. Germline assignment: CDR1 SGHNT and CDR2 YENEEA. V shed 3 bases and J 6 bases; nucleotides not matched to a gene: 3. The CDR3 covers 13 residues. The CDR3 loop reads CASSLGTVDTQYF. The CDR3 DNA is TGTGCCAGCAGCTTGGGGACAGTTGATACGCAGTATTTT.

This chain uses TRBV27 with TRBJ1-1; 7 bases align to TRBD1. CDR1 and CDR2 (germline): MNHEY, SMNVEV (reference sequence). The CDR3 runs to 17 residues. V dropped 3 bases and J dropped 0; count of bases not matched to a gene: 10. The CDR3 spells CASSFGGQLPMNTEAFF. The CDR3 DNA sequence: TGTGCCAGCAGTTTCGGGGGACAGCTCCCAATGAACACTGAAGCTTTCTTT.

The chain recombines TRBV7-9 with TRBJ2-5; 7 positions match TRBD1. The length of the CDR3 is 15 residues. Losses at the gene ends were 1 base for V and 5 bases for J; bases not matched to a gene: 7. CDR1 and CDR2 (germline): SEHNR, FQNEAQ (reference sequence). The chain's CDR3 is CASSLGDRDGETQYF. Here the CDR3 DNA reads TGTGCCAGCAGCTTAGGTGACAGGGACGGGGAGACCCAGTACTTC.